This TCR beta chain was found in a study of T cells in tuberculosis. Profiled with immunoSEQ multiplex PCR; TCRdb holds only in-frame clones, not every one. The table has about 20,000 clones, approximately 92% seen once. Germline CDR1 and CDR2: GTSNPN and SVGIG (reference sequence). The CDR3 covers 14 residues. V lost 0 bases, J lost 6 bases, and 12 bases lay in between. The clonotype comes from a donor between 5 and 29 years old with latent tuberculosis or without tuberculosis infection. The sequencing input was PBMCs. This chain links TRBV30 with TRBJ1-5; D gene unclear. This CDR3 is CAWSVQRETQPQHF. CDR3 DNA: TGTGCCTGGAGTGTCCAGAGGGAGACTCAGCCCCAGCATTTT.